The clone carrying this T cell receptor beta chain was counted at least ten times. The antigen is not known. This record belongs to a study of early T cells in non-severe SARS-CoV-2 infection. At the level of the study: The sequenced material was bulk RNA from unsorted whole blood, and its chains were unpaired.

Study-level findings and limits: Missing private and CD4 specificities, VDJdb matching favored anti-spike CD8 responses.

Individual cDNA molecules carried attached unique molecular identifiers. Using its own MiXCR run on the 5' RACE reads, TCRdb lists one record per CDR3 protein. This table has 75,000 to 90,000 distinct CDR3 sequences, 8% to 13% appearing once. Trimming cost V 5 bases and J 0 bases, with 7 bases left between them. CDR3 length: 13 residues. Germline V gene sequence: CDR1 SNHLY, CDR2 FYNNEI. The source is an adult who was a healthcare worker with PCR-confirmed SARS-CoV-2 infection or an uninfected control (not recorded which). This chain joins TRBV2 and TRBJ2-5; D not certain. Here the sequenced sample was whole blood, taken at baseline. CDR3 loop: CASSPSYQETQYF. The CDR3 region has the DNA TGTGCCAGCAGTCCTTCCTACCAAGAGACCCAGTACTTC.